These T cell receptor beta chains were read from a single sample in a study of graft-versus-host responses after intestinal transplantation. Some clones are missing from TCRdb's copy, which holds only in-frame ones; the method was immunoSEQ multiplex PCR. This repertoire shows approximately 20,000 clones, around 41% found once; its top ten account for approximately 1.6%. The sample consisted of alloreactive CD8+ T cells from a mixed lymphocyte reaction culture, taken before intestinal transplant. These receptor sequences come from a human patient who received an intestinal transplant. The CDR3 runs from the conserved cysteine through the conserved F or W. The D gene is left open where the match is weak. Some rows mark clone size as missing; the rest say once, few, many or name a class of expanded clone.

j_gene | v_gene | d_gene | abundance | CDR3nt | CDR3aa
TRBJ2-1 | TRBV11-3 | TRBD2 | NA | TGTGCCAGCAGTACTAGCGGGAGGGGGGTTGAGCAGTTCTTC | CASSTSGRGVEQFF
TRBJ1-1 | TRBV10-2 | NA | NA | TGCGCCAGCAGTGAGTCCCCGTATTATGAGGGGTTGGGAACTGAAGCTTTCTTT | CASSESPYYEGLGTEAFF
TRBJ2-2 | TRBV30 | TRBD1 | NA | TGTGCCTGGAGTGCTCGAACTCGGGACAGGGGCACCGGGGAGCTGTTTTTT | CAWSARTRDRGTGELFF
TRBJ2-7 | TRBV28 | TRBD1 | NA | TGTGCCAGCAGTCTCTTGGGACAGGCAGGCTACGAGCAGTACTTC | CASSLLGQAGYEQYF
TRBJ1-1 | TRBV4-1 | NA | NA | TGCGCCAGCAGTCCCCTGTGGGGCAGACAGGCGAACACTGAAGCTTTCTTT | CASSPLWGRQANTEAFF
TRBJ2-6 | TRBV6-6 | NA | NA | TGTGCCAGCAGTTTCTTTGGGGCCAACGTCCTGACTTTC | CASSFFGANVLTF
TRBJ2-3 | TRBV6-6 | TRBD1 | medium-sized | TGTGCCAGCAGTTACACCCGGGACAGGCACACGCAGTATTTT | CASSYTRDRHTQYF
TRBJ2-7 | TRBV28 | NA | once | TGTGCCAGCAGTTTCTCTGGCTTGACTTCCTACGAGCAGTACTTC | CASSFSGLTSYEQYF
TRBJ2-3 | TRBV27 | TRBD2 | NA | TGTGCCAGCAGTCCTACTAGCGGGAGAGATGCAGATACGCAGTATTTT | CASSPTSGRDADTQYF
TRBJ1-5 | TRBV28 | NA | NA | TGTGCCAGCAGTTCTCAGGGGTATAGCAATCAGCCCCAGCATTTT | CASSSQGYSNQPQHF
TRBJ2-3 | TRBV7-9 | TRBD1 | NA | TGTGCCAGCAGCTTATTGGGCAGGGGGACAGATACGCAGTATTTT | CASSLLGRGTDTQYF
TRBJ2-7 | TRBV6-5 | TRBD1 | medium-sized | TGTGCCAGCAGGCCTCCGGGACAGCTATTCTACGAGCAGTACTTC | CASRPPGQLFYEQYF
TRBJ2-1 | TRBV7-8 | TRBD1 | few | TGTGCCAGCAGCCAACTTGGGACAGGAGAGCAGTTCTTC | CASSQLGTGEQFF
TRBJ2-7 | TRBV28 | NA | NA | TGTGCCAGCAGTTTACGGGGGGAGCAGTACTTC | CASSLRGEQYF
TRBJ2-2 | TRBV7-9 | NA | NA | TGTGCCAGCAGAAAAAGGACCCTCAACACCGGGGAGCTGTTTTTT | CASRKRTLNTGELFF
TRBJ2-4 | TRBV6-5 | TRBD1 | NA | TGTGCCAGCGTTCCACAGGGGACAAACATTCAGTACTTC | CASVPQGTNIQYF
TRBJ2-2 | TRBV30 | NA | NA | TGTGCCTGGAGCGAAGGGTACACCGGGGAGCTGTTTTTT | CAWSEGYTGELFF
TRBJ2-1 | TRBV5-1 | NA | few | TGCGCCAGCAGCCTGGGTGGGGGCTATGAGCAGTTCTTC | CASSLGGGYEQFF
TRBJ2-7 | TRBV19 | NA | medium-sized | TGTGCCAGTAGGATGCGGGGTATCTCCTACGAGCAGTACTTC | CASRMRGISYEQYF
TRBJ2-7 | TRBV6-5 | NA | few | TGTGCCAGCAGTGAAGGACTTGGTGGTTTTGAGCAGTACTTC | CASSEGLGGFEQYF
TRBJ2-5 | TRBV11-3 | NA | once | TGTGCCAGCAGCTTTGCGGGGTTGGAGACCCAGTACTTC | CASSFAGLETQYF
TRBJ2-7 | TRBV6-5 | TRBD1 | NA | TGTGCCAGCAGTTTCTCCGGACAGGGGGCTTTCTACGAGCAGTACTTC | CASSFSGQGAFYEQYF
TRBJ2-2 | TRBV27 | TRBD2 | once | TGTGCCAGCAGTCCCGGGGGGTCCGGGGAGCTGTTTTTT | CASSPGGSGELFF
TRBJ2-3 | TRBV7-3 | NA | NA | TGTGCCAGCAGCCGAGGGGGAGATTCATACGCGGATACGCAGTATTTT | CASSRGGDSYADTQYF
TRBJ1-2 | TRBV11-2 | NA | NA | TGTGCCAGCAGCCCAGGGTTTAGTGGCTACACCTTC | CASSPGFSGYTF
TRBJ2-2 | TRBV19 | NA | medium-sized | TGTGCCAGTAGTATCGGGAACCTTCTCACCGGGGAGCTGTTTTTT | CASSIGNLLTGELFF
TRBJ2-3 | TRBV4-1 | TRBD2 | NA | TGCGCCAGCAGCCCCAGAGCGGGGGGCCTAACCTCCACAGATACGCAGTATTTT | CASSPRAGGLTSTDTQYF
TRBJ2-2 | TRBV28 | NA | medium-sized | TGTGCCAGCACGAGGTCGACCGGGGAGCTGTTTTTT | CASTRSTGELFF
TRBJ2-1 | TRBV5-8 | NA | NA | TGTGCCAGCAGCCCGGACATTGGAGCGTACAATGAGCAGTTCTTC | CASSPDIGAYNEQFF
TRBJ2-7 | TRBV30 | TRBD2 | NA | TGTGCCTGGCTGATTTGGAGGCTAGCGGGATTAGGGGAGCAGTACTTC | CAWLIWRLAGLGEQYF
TRBJ2-7 | TRBV7-8 | NA | medium-sized | TGTGCCAGCAGCTTAGGGGCCAGCTCCTACGAGCAGTACTTC | CASSLGASSYEQYF
TRBJ1-1 | TRBV6-6 | NA | few | TGTGCCAGCGAGGCGGCAGGGACTACTGAAGCTTTCTTT | CASEAAGTTEAFF
TRBJ1-2 | TRBV5-6 | NA | medium-sized | TGTGCCAGCAGCTTGTCTGTGGGTGGCTACACCTTC | CASSLSVGGYTF
TRBJ2-3 | TRBV9 | NA | few | TGTGCCAGCAGCACCCGGCTCTTCGGACCAACGGTGGCAGATACGCAGTATTTT | CASSTRLFGPTVADTQYF
TRBJ2-7 | TRBV14 | TRBD1 | NA | TGTGCCAGCAGTCCTCGCAGACAGGGCTCCTACGAGCAGTACTTC | CASSPRRQGSYEQYF
TRBJ2-1 | TRBV10-3 | NA | NA | TGTGCCATCAGTCCCCTGGAGGACGAGTTCTTC | CAISPLEDEFF
TRBJ2-1 | TRBV27 | NA | NA | TGTGCCAGCAGCCCTGCCGGCCCTGACAATGAGCAGTTCTTC | CASSPAGPDNEQFF
TRBJ1-2 | TRBV28 | NA | medium-sized | TGTGCCAGCAGTTTATACGGGGGCCCCACCTATGGCTACACCTTC | CASSLYGGPTYGYTF
TRBJ2-5 | TRBV7-6 | NA | NA | TGTGCCAGCAGCTTGGCATACACGACTGGCGCCAGAGAGACCCAGTACTTC | CASSLAYTTGARETQYF
TRBJ2-1 | TRBV6-6 | NA | NA | TGTGCCAGCAGTCCGGGACCACTTCGGCAGTTCTTC | CASSPGPLRQFF
TRBJ2-1 | TRBV18 | TRBD2 | NA | TGTGCCAGCTCACCGTCTAGCGGGAGATTGAATGAGCAGTTCTTC | CASSPSSGRLNEQFF